The 14 T cell receptor beta chains given below trace back to one sample, sequenced in a study of regulatory T cells in long-lasting Graves disease. Building of the TCR beta libraries involved iRepertoire HTBI primers and Arm-PCR of CDR3 regions. TCRdb ran MiXCR on the multiplex PCR reads and lists one entry per CDR3 protein. The table includes more than 400,000 distinct CDR3 sequences, about a sixth detected once. Indicated time point: newly diagnosed GD, antithyroid drugs for less than 3 months. From PBMCs, RNA was extracted and then used to make the TCR library. The same specimen was also included in a second study, on T cells in Graves' hyperthyroidism and ophthalmopathy.

The sequenced sample was peripheral blood mononuclear cells (PBMCs), obtained at new diagnosis, from a patient treated with antithyroid drugs. The receptors were sampled from a woman in her 30s with Graves disease.

This clonotype was observed at least ten times. The chain combines TRBV10-3 with TRBJ1-2; maybe TRBD1 (5 bases). Germline V CDR1 and CDR2: ENHRY, SYGVKD. The CDR3 is 14 amino acids. With 6 bases removed from V and 1 base from J, the gap between germline ends came to 12 bases. CDR3 sequence reads: CAIRDTPSNYGYTF. For the CDR3, the DNA is TGTGCCATCAGGGACACCCCAAGTAACTATGGCTACACCTTC.

This clonotype was seen at least ten times. The J gene is TRBJ2-7, the V gene TRBV20-1, with D hard to call. V dropped 1 base and J dropped 2 bases, with 12 bases sitting between them. The length of the CDR3 is 14 residues. CDR1 DFQATT and CDR2 SNEGSKA come from the germline V gene (reference sequence). This chain's CDR3 is CSARGLAETYEQYF. The CDR3 DNA reads TGCAGTGCTAGAGGCTTGGCAGAAACCTACGAGCAGTACTTC.

Ten or more counts support this clonotype. The chain combines TRBV12-3 or TRBV12-4 with TRBJ2-3; D ambiguous. V was clipped by 6 bases and J by 4 bases, with 20 bases between them. This CDR3 is 16 amino acids long. In nucleotides, the CDR3 is TGTGCCAGCAGGTCCGGGTCCCTAGGGATTCCAGATACGCAGTATTTT. This gives the protein CASRSGSLGIPDTQYF.

The V call is TRBV20-1, the J call TRBJ2-1; TRBD2 matches at 7 bases. Germline assignment: CDR1 DFQATT and CDR2 SNEGSKA (reference sequence). The CDR3 has 17 residues. The V and J ends lost 0 bases and 0 bases, in that order; junction bases with no gene match: 8. CDR3 amino acids: CSARDLGGSNSYNEQFF. The CDR3, as DNA: TGCAGTGCTAGAGATCTGGGCGGGAGTAACTCCTACAATGAGCAGTTCTTC.

The chain uses TRBV6-2 or TRBV6-3 and TRBJ2-5, with 10 bases that match TRBD2. The CDR3 runs 16 residues. Trimming removed 2 bases from V and 0 bases from J; junction bases left unmatched: 3. CDR1 and CDR2 (germline): MNHEY, SVGEGT. CDR3 DNA: TGTGCCAGCAGTTACCGCACTAGCGGGAACCAAGAGACCCAGTACTTC. It codes for CASSYRTSGNQETQYF.

This clonotype was seen more than once but under ten times. A read error may be the cause here, since a much bigger clone is one base away. The chain joins TRBV3-1 to TRBJ2-1; D gene unclear. V was pared by 0 bases and J by 10 bases, with 10 bases between. The CDR3 is 13 residues long. CDR1 is LGHDT and CDR2 is YNNKEL in the germline V gene (reference sequence). The CDR3 bases are TGTGCCAGCAGCCAAGATCCGTCCTACGAGCAGTTCTTC. Translating it yields CASSQDPSYEQFF.

There are a few counts of this clonotype. The chain combines TRBV6-1 with TRBJ1-1, with D maybe TRBD1 (5 bases). This CDR3 spans 12 amino acids. Germline V lookup: CDR1 MNHNS, CDR2 SASEGT. V lost 5 bases and J lost 3, with 7 bases in between. CDR3 region: CASSRQYTEAFF. CDR3 coding DNA: TGTGCCAGCAGTCGACAGTACACTGAAGCTTTCTTT.

The chain recombines TRBV7-6 with TRBJ2-7; D is possibly TRBD1 (6 bases). Trimming cost V 4 bases and J 2 bases, with 18 bases left between them. The germline CDR1 and CDR2 sequences are SGHVS and FNYEAQ. CDR3 length: 16 amino acids. This CDR3 reads CASSSLTGRSTYEQYF. The CDR3 coding sequence is TGTGCCAGCAGCTCGTTGACAGGACGAAGCACCTACGAGCAGTACTTC.

This clonotype was seen a handful of times. The chain joins TRBV4-3 to TRBJ2-7; D unresolved. The CDR3 runs 15 residues. The V and J ends lost 0 bases and 3 bases respectively, with 12 bases between them. Germline V CDR1 and CDR2: LGHNA, YSLEER. The CDR3 protein is CASSQDPLTVYEQYF. CDR3 in DNA: TGCGCCAGCAGCCAAGATCCCCTAACCGTCTACGAGCAGTACTTC.

In its sample, this clonotype was seen many times. This sequence joins TRBV7-9 and TRBJ2-3, with 9 positions matching TRBD1. In germline, CDR1 is SEHNR, CDR2 FQNEAQ (reference sequence). The ends lost 3 bases at V and 2 bases at J; junction bases unmatched: 3. The length of the CDR3 is 15 residues. The CDR3 nucleotides read TGTGCCAGCAGCTTTCGGACAGGGGACACAGATACGCAGTATTTT. Amino acid sequence: CASSFRTGDTDTQYF.

The CDR3 loop is CAWSVTTGGSYGYTF. The CDR3 nucleotides read TGTGCCTGGAGTGTCACCACAGGGGGAAGCTATGGCTACACCTTC. This chain uses TRBV30 with TRBJ1-2; 8 nucleotides align to TRBD1. Germline-derived CDR1 and CDR2 are GTSNPN and SVGIG (reference sequence). The V gene end was trimmed by 0 bases and the J gene end by 4 bases; junction bases not matched to a gene: 7. There are 15 residues in the CDR3. The whole variable domain, filled in from reference TRBV30 and TRBJ1-2, reads SQTIHQWPATLVQPVGSPLSLECTVEGTSNPNLYWYRQAAGRGLQLLFYSVGIGQISSEVPQNLSASRPQDRQFILSSKKLLLSDSGFYLCAWSVTTGGSYGYTFGSGTRLTVV.

This sequence joins TRBV5-4 and TRBJ2-2, with TRBD1 as a possible D gene (6 bases). The ends were cut back, 3 bases at V and 3 bases at J, with 15 bases in the middle. CDR1 and CDR2 from the germline V gene are SGHNT and YYREEE (reference sequence). The CDR3 is 16 amino acids. The CDR3 loop is CASSSSTGRDTGELFF. CDR3 bases: TGTGCCAGCAGCTCCTCGACAGGCCGGGACACCGGGGAGCTGTTTTTT.

This clonotype was observed at least ten times. This chain uses TRBV20-1 with TRBJ1-1; no reliable D call. V lost 4 bases to trimming and J lost 0 bases, with 6 bases between them. The CDR3 has 12 residues. Germline V gene sequence: CDR1 DFQATT, CDR2 SNEGSKA (reference sequence). CDR3 DNA sequence: TGCAGTGCTACAGGATTGAACACTGAAGCTTTCTTT. This sequence encodes CSATGLNTEAFF.

This clonotype was recorded many times. CDR3 region: CSASSGTGYTDTQYF. Here the CDR3 DNA reads TGCAGTGCGAGCTCCGGGACAGGGTACACAGATACGCAGTATTTT. The V gene is TRBV20-1, the J gene TRBJ2-3; TRBD1 matches at 9 bases. This CDR3 spans 15 amino acids. The germline V gene has CDR1 DFQATT and CDR2 SNEGSKA (reference sequence). Germline trimming cut 6 bases from V and 2 bases from J; bases unmatched to any gene: 9.